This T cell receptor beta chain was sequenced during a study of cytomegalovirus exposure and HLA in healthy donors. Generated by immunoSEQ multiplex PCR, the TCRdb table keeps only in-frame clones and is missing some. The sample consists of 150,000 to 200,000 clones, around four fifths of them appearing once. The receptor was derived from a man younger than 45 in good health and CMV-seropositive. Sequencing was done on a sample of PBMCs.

This CDR3 reads CASSPLGIKRETQYF. The DNA for the CDR3 is TGTGCCAGCAGCCCCCTGGGGATTAAGCGGGAGACCCAGTACTTC. The chain uses TRBV5-6 and TRBJ2-5; TRBD2 is a possible D gene (5 bases). Between the trimmed V and J ends, which lost 4 bases and 5 bases, there was a span of 18 bases. CDR3 length: 15 amino acids. Per germline, CDR1 SGHDT and CDR2 YYEEEE.